The 28 T cell receptor beta chains presented below share a single source sample, sequenced in a study of radiation and T cells in renal cell carcinoma. Assay: immunoSEQ multiplex PCR; the TCRdb copy retains only in-frame clones and omits some. The data show 150,000 to 200,000 clones, about 87% seen once. Specified time point: blood 4 weeks post-SBRT, at nephrectomy. This sample's treatment: 15 Gy SBRT to primary tumor, nephrectomy 4 weeks later. The sequences come from blood, collected from a patient whose treatment included radiotherapy and nephrectomy. These TCRs come from a woman aged 50 to 60 with renal cell carcinoma.

The V call is TRBV6-5, the J call TRBJ2-7; no firm D call. This CDR3 contains 15 residues. V gave up 4 bases and J gave up 0 bases, with 13 bases separating them. CDR1 MNHEY and CDR2 SVGAGI come from the germline V gene. The CDR3 spells CASSSRALGSYEQYF. CDR3 in DNA: TGTGCCAGCAGTTCCCGGGCCCTGGGCTCCTACGAGCAGTACTTC.

V usage is TRBV5-1 and J usage is TRBJ2-2; D gene ambiguous. The germline gives CDR1 SGHRS, CDR2 YFSETQ. V was shortened by 4 bases and J by 0 bases, with 13 bases between the two germline ends. This CDR3 is built from 16 residues. The chain's CDR3 is CASSPTRATNTGELFF. CDR3 in DNA: TGCGCCAGCAGCCCGACACGGGCGACGAACACCGGGGAGCTGTTTTTT.

The table lists this clone with a few counts. V gene TRBV25-1 combines with J gene TRBJ1-2; the match to TRBD1 covers 8 bases. Germline CDR1 MGHDK, CDR2 SYGVNS. The CDR3 has 14 residues. J gave up 7 bases and V 4 bases, and 8 bases lay outside the gene matches. The CDR3 sequence is CASSVGQGAFGYTF. CDR3 sequence (DNA): TGTGCCAGCAGTGTAGGGCAGGGGGCTTTTGGCTACACCTTC.

This sequence joins TRBV11-2 and TRBJ1-1; 9 bases match TRBD1. Germline-derived CDR1 and CDR2 are SGHAT and FQNNGV. Trimming took 5 bases from V and 2 from J; bases not matched to a gene: 6. The CDR3 sequence is 15 residues long. The CDR3, as DNA: TGTGCCAGCAGCGCGGGACAGGGTCTCAACACTGAAGCTTTCTTT. Protein product: CASSAGQGLNTEAFF.

This clone has only one observation. The chain carries TRBV11-1 and TRBJ1-1; 12 bases map to TRBD1. J lost 3 bases, V lost 3 bases, and 5 bases had no gene match. The CDR3 has 16 residues. Germline CDR1 and CDR2: SGHAT and FQDESV (reference sequence). The CDR3 is CASSLGQGATDTEAFF. The CDR3 DNA reads TGTGCCAGCAGCTTGGGACAGGGGGCTACGGACACTGAAGCTTTCTTT.

V usage is TRBV5-1 and J usage is TRBJ2-1, with TRBD2 matching over 13 bases. V was clipped by 2 bases and J by 9 bases; unmatched bases: 5. This CDR3 region has 15 residues. Germline V gives CDR1 SGHRS, CDR2 YFSETQ. The CDR3, as DNA: TGCGCCAGCAGCTTTCAACTAGCGGGGGGGCCTGAGCAGTTCTTC. Its protein product is CASSFQLAGGPEQFF.

This rearrangement joins TRBV7-9 to TRBJ2-1, with 12 bases matching TRBD2. Trimming cost V 5 bases and J 12 bases; bases outside gene matches: 2. CDR1 and CDR2 (germline): SEHNR, FQNEAQ (reference sequence). The CDR3 contains 12 residues. CDR3 nucleotides: TGTGCCAGCAGCATGACTAGCGGGGGGCAGTTCTTC. Translating it yields CASSMTSGGQFF.

This chain connects TRBV2 to TRBJ1-2, with TRBD1 identical over 9 bases. Trimming at V came to 5 bases and at J to 4 bases, leaving 5 bases not matched to a gene. The germline CDR1 and CDR2 sequences are SNHLY and FYNNEI. This CDR3 is built from 14 residues. CDR3 loop: CASSWTGEGYGYTF. The CDR3 bases are TGTGCCAGCAGTTGGACAGGGGAGGGCTATGGCTACACCTTC. Looking up the rest from reference TRBV2 and TRBJ1-2 gives the full variable domain: EPEVTQTPSHQVTQMGQEVILRCVPISNHLYFYWYRQILGQKVEFLVSFYNNEISEKSEIFDDQFSVERPDGSNFTLKIRSTKLEDSAMYFCASSWTGEGYGYTFGSGTRLTVV.

In its sample, this clone was seen once. V is TRBV29-1 and J is TRBJ2-1, with D perhaps TRBD2 (5 bases). The CDR3 contains 11 residues. Looked up from germline, CDR1 is SQVTM and CDR2 is ANQGSEA. Deletions cut 4 bases from V and 6 bases from J, with 7 bases between. DNA for the CDR3: TGCAGCGTTGCTGAGGGCAATGAGCAGTTCTTC. This codes for CSVAEGNEQFF.

The rearrangement uses TRBV6-1 and TRBJ2-4; D uncertain. The ends were cut back, 0 bases at V and 2 bases at J, with 11 bases in the middle. This CDR3 has 16 residues. Germline-derived CDR1 and CDR2 are MNHNS and SASEGT. The DNA of the CDR3 is TGTGCCAGCAGTGAAGCATGGTACTCGCCCAAAAACATTCAGTACTTC. It yields the protein CASSEAWYSPKNIQYF.

The gene calls are TRBV29-1 and TRBJ2-5, with 7 bases that match TRBD2. J gave up 4 bases and V 7 bases, and 12 bases lay outside the gene matches. The CDR3 covers 14 residues. Germline values: CDR1 SQVTM, CDR2 ANQGSEA. The CDR3 protein is CSASGGGIGETQYF. As DNA, the CDR3 is TGCAGCGCCTCCGGCGGGGGAATCGGAGAGACCCAGTACTTC.

This chain connects TRBV6-1 to TRBJ2-2; tentatively, D is TRBD2 (5 bases). V was clipped by 7 bases and J by 1 base, with 10 bases between them. The CDR3 consists of 14 residues. Germline V gene data show CDR1 as MNHNS and CDR2 as SASEGT. The CDR3 nucleotides are TGTGCCAGCACAAAGGACTGGAACACCGGGGAGCTGTTTTTT. It yields the protein CASTKDWNTGELFF.

The chain couples TRBV11-2 to TRBJ1-3; no definite D call. Trimming left V 5 bases short and J 0 bases short, with 8 bases between. The germline V gene encodes CDR1 SGHAT and CDR2 FQNNGV. The CDR3 contains 14 residues. CDR3 nucleotide sequence: TGTGCCAGCAGCGAGCAGTACTCTGGAAACACCATATATTTT. Amino acids: CASSEQYSGNTIYF.

This rearrangement joins TRBV6-5 to TRBJ2-2; D not resolved. Trimming removed 5 bases from V and 2 bases from J, with 6 bases in between. The CDR3 is made up of 13 amino acids. Germline CDR1 and CDR2: MNHEY and SVGAGI. The CDR3 bases are TGTGCCAGCAGTCGCACTAACACCGGGGAGCTGTTTTTT. Its protein is CASSRTNTGELFF.

This rearrangement joins TRBV2 to TRBJ1-6; D not resolved. The V gene's germline CDR1 is SNHLY and CDR2 FYNNEI. This CDR3 contains 13 residues. The V and J ends lost 3 bases and 11 bases respectively, with 11 bases between them. The CDR3 loop reads CASSDAPTAPLHF. CDR3 nucleotides: TGTGCCAGCAGTGATGCCCCGACGGCACCCCTCCACTTT.

The rearrangement joins TRBV4-2 to TRBJ2-3, with 9 bases that match TRBD2. The junction had 6 bases not matched to a gene; V was cut back by 0 bases and J by 2 bases. The germline V gene encodes CDR1 LGHNA and CDR2 YNFKEQ. This CDR3 is built from 17 residues. CDR3 sequence (DNA): TGTGCCAGCAGCCAAGATGGGGCGGGGGGGCCCACAGATACGCAGTATTTT. This codes for CASSQDGAGGPTDTQYF.

V gene TRBV6-5 combines with J gene TRBJ2-5; D could derive from TRBD1 or TRBD2 (5 bases each). The CDR3 is made up of 12 amino acids. Germline lookup yields CDR1 MNHEY and CDR2 SVGAGI. Deletions cut 5 bases from V and 3 bases from J, with 7 bases between. This chain's CDR3 is CASSGGKETQYF. The CDR3 bases are TGTGCCAGCAGTGGGGGAAAAGAGACCCAGTACTTC.

The J gene is TRBJ1-6, the V gene TRBV6-4; TRBD1 agrees at 7 bases. Germline V gives CDR1 MRHNA, CDR2 SNTAGT. This CDR3 has 13 amino acids. V shed 3 bases and J 9 bases; nucleotides not matched to a gene: 2. This CDR3 is CASSEYRGSPLHF. CDR3 nucleotide sequence: TGTGCCAGCAGTGAATACAGGGGTTCACCCCTCCACTTT.

This rearrangement joins TRBV9 to TRBJ2-5, with a possible D match to TRBD2 (6 bases). V gave up 0 bases and J gave up 5 bases, with 17 bases separating them. The CDR3 is 16 residues long. Germline CDR1 SGDLS, CDR2 YYNGEE. The DNA for the CDR3 is TGTGCCAGCAGCGTAGAAGCATCGGGAGTTGGGGAGACCCAGTACTTC. This encodes CASSVEASGVGETQYF.

V gene TRBV6-5 combines with J gene TRBJ1-4; TRBD1 matches at 7 bases. The CDR3 has 13 amino acids. Germline V gene lookup returns CDR1 MNHEY and CDR2 SVGAGI. V shed 9 bases, J shed 7 bases, and the junction held 8 bases outside the gene matches. The CDR3 region is CASGTGDIEKLFF. In DNA form, the CDR3 reads TGTGCCAGTGGTACAGGGGATATTGAAAAACTGTTTTTT.

This chain links TRBV11-2 with TRBJ1-2; maybe TRBD1 (6 bases). The CDR3 covers 13 residues. Germline CDR1 reads SGHAT; CDR2 reads FQNNGV. V gave up 5 bases and J gave up 4 bases, with 11 bases separating them. The CDR3 DNA sequence: TGTGCCAGCAGCCCGGACAGCACCTATGGCTACACCTTC. It codes for CASSPDSTYGYTF.

The chain carries TRBV5-5 and TRBJ2-7; TRBD1 matches at 7 bases. Per the germline V gene, CDR1 is SGHKS and CDR2 is YYEKEE (reference sequence). With 2 bases clipped from V and 4 bases from J, the junction kept 12 bases outside the gene matches. The CDR3 runs to 16 residues. CDR3 sequence reads: CASSFIPDRNYYEQYF. The CDR3 region has the DNA TGTGCCAGCAGCTTCATCCCGGACAGGAATTATTACGAGCAGTACTTC.

The rearrangement links TRBV6-5 to TRBJ1-1; D gene ambiguous. Germline CDR1 MNHEY, CDR2 SVGAGI. V lost 8 bases and J 7 bases, leaving 8 bases between the germline ends. CDR3 length: 10 amino acids. The CDR3 region has the DNA TGTGCCAGCGGACTCATTGAAGCTTTCTTT. Translation gives CASGLIEAFF.

This chain connects TRBV14 to TRBJ1-4; a possible D gene is TRBD1 (5 bases). Per germline, CDR1 SGHDN and CDR2 FVKESK. CDR3 length: 18 amino acids. The ends were cut back, 1 base at V and 2 bases at J, with 17 bases in the middle. The CDR3 loop is CASSQAELGDPTNEKLFF. CDR3 sequence (DNA): TGTGCCAGCAGCCAAGCGGAGCTTGGGGACCCCACTAATGAAAAACTGTTTTTT.

A few counts support this clone. V usage is TRBV6-5 and J usage is TRBJ2-1; D is uncertain. This CDR3 region has 11 residues. Deletions cut 7 bases from V and 5 bases from J, with 6 bases between. The V gene's germline CDR1 is MNHEY and CDR2 SVGAGI. The DNA for the CDR3 is TGTGCCAGCAACCACCACAATGAGCAGTTCTTC. Translating it yields CASNHHNEQFF.

The chain carries TRBV4-1 and TRBJ1-5; D possibly corresponds to TRBD1 (6 bases). Germline V gives CDR1 MGHRA, CDR2 YSYEKL. The CDR3 is made up of 14 amino acids. The germline V and J ends were trimmed by 4 bases and 0 bases, with 7 bases remaining between them. CDR3 loop: CASSPRGSNQPQHF. The CDR3, as DNA: TGCGCCAGCAGCCCCAGGGGTAGCAATCAGCCCCAGCATTTT.

The V gene is TRBV10-2, the J gene TRBJ1-4, with TRBD1 as a possible D gene (6 bases). The germline V and J ends were trimmed by 3 bases and 8 bases, with 19 bases remaining between them. The length of the CDR3 is 16 residues. The V gene's germline CDR1 is WSHSY and CDR2 SAAADI. The DNA of the CDR3 is TGCGCCAGCAGTGACTACGAGGGTCCGGGGGGCGAAAAACTGTTTTTT. Protein sequence: CASSDYEGPGGEKLFF.

The gene calls are TRBV30 and TRBJ2-1; the D gene is possibly TRBD1 (6 bases). The V gene lost 0 bases and the J gene lost 8 bases, with 11 bases spanning the gap. CDR1 and CDR2 from the germline V gene are GTSNPN and SVGIG (reference sequence). This CDR3 comprises 13 residues. The CDR3 sequence: CAWSVLRGDEQFF. CDR3 nucleotide sequence: TGTGCCTGGAGTGTACTCAGGGGCGATGAGCAGTTCTTC.